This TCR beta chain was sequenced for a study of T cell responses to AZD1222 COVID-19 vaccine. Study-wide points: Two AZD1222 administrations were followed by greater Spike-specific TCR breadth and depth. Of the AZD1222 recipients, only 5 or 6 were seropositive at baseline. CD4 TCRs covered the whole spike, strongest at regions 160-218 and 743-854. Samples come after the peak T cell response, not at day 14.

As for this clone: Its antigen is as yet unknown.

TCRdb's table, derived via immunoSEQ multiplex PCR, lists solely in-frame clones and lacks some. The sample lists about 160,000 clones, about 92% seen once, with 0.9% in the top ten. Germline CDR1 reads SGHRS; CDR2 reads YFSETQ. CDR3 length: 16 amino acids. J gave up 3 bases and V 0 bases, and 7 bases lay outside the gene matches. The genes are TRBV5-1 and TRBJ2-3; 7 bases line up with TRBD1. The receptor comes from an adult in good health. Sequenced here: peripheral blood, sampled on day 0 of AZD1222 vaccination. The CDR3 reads CASSLASRGITDTQYF. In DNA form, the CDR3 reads TGCGCCAGCAGCTTGGCTAGCAGGGGGATAACAGATACGCAGTATTTT. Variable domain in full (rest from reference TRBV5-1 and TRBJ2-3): KAGVTQTPRYLIKTRGQQVTLSCSPISGHRSVSWYQQTPGQGLQFLFEYFSETQRNKGNFPGRFSGRQFSNSRSEMNVSTLELGDSALYLCASSLASRGITDTQYFGPGTRLTVL.